This T cell receptor beta chain was sequenced in a study of blood T cell repertoires in COVID-19. This CDR3 region has 12 residues. Germline CDR1 and CDR2: GTSNPN and SVGIG (reference sequence). The ends were cut back, 5 bases at V and 6 bases at J, with 11 bases in the middle. Using immunoSEQ multiplex PCR, the repertoire was profiled, and TCRdb retains in-frame clones only, with some absent. The table lists over 150,000 clones, roughly 90% of them singletons. The genes are TRBV30 and TRBJ2-1, with a tentative D call TRBD2 (6 bases). The specimen sequenced was PBMCs or T cells enriched from blood (not recorded which). This clonotype was sampled from a woman aged 50 to 60 who had recovered from COVID-19. CDR3 DNA sequence: TGTGCCTGGTCGGGACTTTCCAATGAGCAGTTCTTC. As protein: CAWSGLSNEQFF.